The 21 T cell receptor beta chains given below trace back to one sample, sequenced in a study of cytomegalovirus exposure and HLA in healthy donors (dated by TCRdb to the late 2010s). Receptors were amplified or captured by the immunoSEQ multiplex PCR assay. A mixture of 60 forward primers for TCR Vbeta segments and 13 reverse primers for TCR Jbeta segments was used in the multiplex PCR. Here the immuneACCESS table is served through TCRdb, limited to in-frame sequences with V and J called. Missing clones are a known gap in these copies; in checked studies unresolved V genes cover under half, and the rest lacks a known reason. This sample holds around 110,000 clones; roughly 76% were observed only once. The ten biggest clones cover about 2% of the sample. Specimen: PBMCs. The source of these receptors is a young man in good health and CMV-seronegative.

J is TRBJ1-6 and V is TRBV4-3; TRBD1 might be the D (5 bases). V dropped 0 bases and J dropped 8 bases, with 14 bases sitting between them. CDR3 length: 16 amino acids. Looked up from germline, CDR1 is LGHNA and CDR2 is YSLEER. The CDR3 DNA follows: TGCGCCAGCAGCCAAGATTCGGGGGTTATGGATTCACCCCTCCACTTT. Its translation is CASSQDSGVMDSPLHF.

V gene TRBV29-1 combines with J gene TRBJ1-2, with D maybe TRBD1 (5 bases). Trimming removed 2 bases at V and 1 base at J, with 8 bases between. CDR1 and CDR2 from the germline V gene are SQVTM and ANQGSEA. This CDR3 region has 13 residues. The CDR3 DNA reads as TGCAGCGTTGAACAAGGGGTTAACTATGGCTACACCTTC. It specifies CSVEQGVNYGYTF.

The chain is built from TRBV6-1 and TRBJ2-3; the D gene is possibly TRBD2 (8 bases). Germline CDR1 reads MNHNS; CDR2 reads SASEGT. CDR3 length: 14 amino acids. The V gene lost 7 bases and the J gene lost 4 bases, with 15 bases spanning the gap. The CDR3 reads CASTPGGGSDTQYF. The DNA of the CDR3 is TGTGCCAGCACTCCGGGAGGGGGCTCAGATACGCAGTATTTT.

The rearrangement links TRBV7-2 to TRBJ2-5, with D possibly matching TRBD2 (5 bases). Germline loops: CDR1 SGHTA, CDR2 FQGNSA. V was shortened by 3 bases and J by 0 bases, with 8 bases between the two germline ends. This CDR3 contains 14 residues. The chain's CDR3 is CASSFSGNQETQYF. CDR3 in DNA: TGTGCCAGCAGCTTTTCGGGAAACCAAGAGACCCAGTACTTC.

This sequence joins TRBV6-5 and TRBJ2-3; 9 nucleotides line up with TRBD2. Trimming at V came to 5 bases and at J to 2 bases, leaving 5 bases not matched to a gene. The CDR3 covers 15 residues. Germline V gives CDR1 MNHEY, CDR2 SVGAGI. In nucleotides, the CDR3 is TGTGCCAGCAGTCAGCGGGGGGACCCCACAGATACGCAGTATTTT. Residues: CASSQRGDPTDTQYF.

The genes are TRBV7-8 and TRBJ2-7; D might be TRBD2 (6 bases). V was cut by 5 bases and J by 6 bases, with 14 bases left in between. Germline lookup yields CDR1 SGHVS and CDR2 FQNEAQ. This CDR3 comprises 13 residues. Here the CDR3 DNA reads TGTGCCAGCAGCCAGACTAGAACGAGCGAGCAGTACTTC. Translation gives CASSQTRTSEQYF.

This clone was observed a handful of times. V gene TRBV5-8 combines with J gene TRBJ1-5; D perhaps matches TRBD1 (5 bases). Trimming shortened V by 2 bases and J by 5 bases, and 8 bases separated the two germline ends. The CDR3 is 13 amino acids. Germline V CDR1 and CDR2: SGHTS, YDEGEE. The CDR3 loop reads CASSLSGYQPQHF. The CDR3 nucleotides read TGTGCCAGCAGCTTATCAGGGTATCAGCCCCAGCATTTT.

This chain joins TRBV7-2 and TRBJ2-5; D is undetermined. Trimming left V 6 bases short and J 4 bases short, with 9 bases between. The CDR3 contains 12 residues. CDR1 is SGHTA and CDR2 is FQGNSA in the germline V gene. DNA of the CDR3: TGTGCCAGCAGTAAACTATTAGAGACCCAGTACTTC. The encoded protein is CASSKLLETQYF.

This chain connects TRBV6-5 to TRBJ1-6; maybe TRBD1 (6 bases). The germline gives CDR1 MNHEY, CDR2 SVGAGI. V lost 8 bases and J lost 8, with 16 bases in between. The CDR3 runs to 14 residues. The CDR3 bases are TGTGCCAGCGTTACCGGGGGGGCTTATTCACCCCTCCACTTT. Protein: CASVTGGAYSPLHF.

This clone appeared a few times. The chain couples TRBV7-9 to TRBJ1-2, with 10 bases lining up with TRBD1. Per germline, CDR1 SEHNR and CDR2 FQNEAQ (reference sequence). The CDR3 runs 17 residues. Trimming removed 2 bases from V and 3 bases from J; junction bases left unmatched: 9. The CDR3 bases are TGTGCCAGCAGCTTACCCCCCTGGGACAGGGGCTACTATGGCTACACCTTC. This encodes CASSLPPWDRGYYGYTF.

This chain uses TRBV19 with TRBJ1-5, with a weak D call TRBD1 (6 bases). The ends were cut back, 9 bases at V and 3 bases at J, with 18 bases in the middle. CDR3 length: 15 amino acids. Germline CDR1 reads LNHDA; CDR2 reads SQIVND (reference sequence). CDR3 DNA sequence: TGTGCCAGCCGCGTGGGCGGGGGCATCAATCAGCCCCAGCATTTT. Protein: CASRVGGGINQPQHF. The full variable domain, completed using reference TRBV19 and TRBJ1-5, is DGGITQSPKYLFRKEGQNVTLSCEQNLNHDAMYWYRQDPGQGLRLIYYSQIVNDFQKGDIAEGYSVSREKKESFPLTVTSAQKNPTAFYLCASRVGGGINQPQHFGDGTRLSIL.

V and J are TRBV4-3 and TRBJ2-1; weak D call: TRBD2 (5 bases). The V end was cut by 4 bases, the J end by 9 bases, with 19 bases between. This CDR3 spans 15 amino acids. Germline V lookup: CDR1 LGHNA, CDR2 YSLEER. The CDR3 region is CASSPYTTSAGEQFF. The CDR3 DNA follows: TGCGCCAGCAGCCCCTATACCACTAGTGCGGGTGAGCAGTTCTTC.

The rearrangement links TRBV6-6 to TRBJ2-1; tentatively, D is TRBD2 (5 bases). With 8 bases removed from V and 6 bases from J, the gap between germline ends came to 14 bases. Germline V gene sequence: CDR1 MNHNY, CDR2 SVGAGI (reference sequence). The CDR3 contains 13 residues. CDR3: CASGDIEGNEQFF. DNA of the CDR3: TGTGCCAGCGGGGATATTGAGGGCAATGAGCAGTTCTTC.

The rearrangement links TRBV6-1 to TRBJ2-1; the match to TRBD1 covers 9 bases. CDR1 and CDR2 (germline): MNHNS, SASEGT. This CDR3 is built from 15 residues. Germline trimming cut 8 bases from V and 7 bases from J; bases unmatched to any gene: 12. The DNA of the CDR3 is TGTGCCAGCGTCTATTCCGGGACAGGGTTAAATGAGCAGTTCTTC. It codes for CASVYSGTGLNEQFF.

The chain has TRBV2 and TRBJ2-5, with D tentatively TRBD2 (6 bases). The CDR3 has 14 amino acids. Looked up from germline, CDR1 is SNHLY and CDR2 is FYNNEI. V lost 4 bases to trimming and J lost 11 bases, with 20 bases between them. CDR3 sequence (DNA): TGTGCCAGCAGTGGCCCGGGGGAGGCGGTGGAGCAGTACTTC. Protein sequence: CASSGPGEAVEQYF.

This clone was seen a single time. The chain carries TRBV6-1 and TRBJ2-2; D gene ambiguous. Germline lookup yields CDR1 MNHNS and CDR2 SASEGT. Between the trimmed V and J ends, which lost 10 bases and 1 base, there was a span of 13 bases. The length of the CDR3 is 14 residues. CDR3 sequence: CATSFGQNTGELFF. CDR3 coding DNA: TGTGCCACTTCGTTTGGGCAGAACACCGGGGAGCTGTTTTTT.

CDR3 nucleotides: TGTGCCAGCAGTGTTTTCGAGCGGGGGAACCAAGAGACCCAGTACTTC. Translated, it gives CASSVFERGNQETQYF. The V and J genes are TRBV2 and TRBJ2-5, with 8 nucleotides matching TRBD2. This CDR3 spans 16 amino acids. V shed 4 bases and J 0 bases; nucleotides not matched to a gene: 7. The germline gives CDR1 SNHLY, CDR2 FYNNEI. The full variable domain, rest sourced from reference TRBV2 and TRBJ2-5, is EPEVTQTPSHQVTQMGQEVILRCVPISNHLYFYWYRQILGQKVEFLVSFYNNEISEKSEIFDDQFSVERPDGSNFTLKIRSTKLEDSAMYFCASSVFERGNQETQYFGPGTRLLVL.

This chain joins TRBV2 and TRBJ1-4; 7 nucleotides align to TRBD1. Germline V gene sequence: CDR1 SNHLY, CDR2 FYNNEI. The CDR3 runs to 18 residues. J gave up 10 bases and V 0 bases, and 17 bases lay outside the gene matches. The CDR3 spells CASSEAFLGSGQVGKLFF. CDR3 sequence (DNA): TGTGCCAGCAGTGAAGCGTTCCTCGGGTCCGGACAGGTGGGAAAACTGTTTTTT.

This chain uses TRBV14 with TRBJ1-1; weak D call: TRBD1 (5 bases). Germline lookup yields CDR1 SGHDN and CDR2 FVKESK. This CDR3 has 17 residues. Trimming pared 5 bases from V and 0 bases from J, leaving 19 bases between. CDR3 coding DNA: TGTGCCAGCAGCGCAAGAAGGTTACGGGGGATGAACACTGAAGCTTTCTTT. As protein: CASSARRLRGMNTEAFF.

V and J are TRBV7-2 and TRBJ1-5; no reliable D call. Trimming shortened V by 1 base and J by 10 bases, and 20 bases separated the two germline ends. Germline V gives CDR1 SGHTA, CDR2 FQGNSA. There are 16 residues in the CDR3. The CDR3 loop is CASSLGGGWEEIPQHF. CDR3 nucleotide sequence: TGTGCCAGCAGCTTAGGGGGAGGGTGGGAGGAGATCCCCCAGCATTTT.

The V gene is TRBV9, the J gene TRBJ2-3; the D gene is possibly TRBD1 (6 bases). V was cut by 0 bases and J by 5 bases, with 10 bases left in between. Germline values: CDR1 SGDLS, CDR2 YYNGEE. The CDR3 has 14 residues. The CDR3 sequence: CASSVDRAVDTQYF. The CDR3 DNA reads as TGTGCCAGCAGCGTAGACAGGGCGGTAGATACGCAGTATTTT.